One and the same sample provided the 15 T cell receptor beta chains below, sequenced in a study of cytomegalovirus exposure and HLA in healthy donors. In the PCR, 60 Vbeta and 13 Jbeta primers were used. Method: immunoSEQ multiplex PCR; TCRdb's copy keeps in-frame clones and lacks some. In the table there are some 150,000 clones, nearly 80% of which are singletons. What was sequenced was PBMCs. Receptor source: a male donor in good health and CMV-seronegative.

The chain uses TRBV11-3 and TRBJ1-2; unclear D gene. The germline V and J ends were trimmed by 1 base and 8 bases, with 17 bases remaining between them. The germline gives CDR1 SGHNT, CDR2 YENEEA. This CDR3 is built from 15 residues. Here the CDR3 reads CASSLAWPGEDGYTF. The CDR3 DNA reads as TGTGCCAGCAGCTTAGCCTGGCCGGGTGAAGACGGCTACACCTTC.

V usage is TRBV4-1 and J usage is TRBJ1-2; tentatively, D is TRBD1 (6 bases). Germline CDR1 reads MGHRA; CDR2 reads YSYEKL. This CDR3 contains 14 residues. With 4 bases removed from V and 3 bases from J, the gap between germline ends came to 12 bases. CDR3 coding DNA: TGCGCCAGCAGCCGGGCCAGGGGTGACTATGGCTACACCTTC. Translating gives CASSRARGDYGYTF.

The V call is TRBV11-2, the J call TRBJ1-1, with unresolved D. The germline gives CDR1 SGHAT, CDR2 FQNNGV. Trimming cost V 5 bases and J 4 bases, with 14 bases left between them. There are 14 residues in the CDR3. Here the CDR3 reads CASSPVGSGTEAFF. The CDR3 DNA sequence: TGTGCCAGCAGCCCGGTTGGTTCGGGCACTGAAGCTTTCTTT.

Regarding this clone: At one of its ends the junction is not consistent with the germline gene, which may arise from a read error. J is TRBJ1-5 and V is TRBV7-7; 8 positions match TRBD1. Germline V gene lookup returns CDR1 SSHAT and CDR2 FNYEAQ (reference sequence). CDR3 length equals 13 residues. The CDR3 protein is CASSLDRGQPQHF. The CDR3 region has the DNA TGTGCTAGCAGCTTAGACAGGGGTCAGCCCCAGCATTTT.

Only one count was recorded for this clone. The V and J genes are TRBV19 and TRBJ1-1, with D tentatively TRBD1 (6 bases). The CDR3 consists of 14 residues. Germline V gene sequence: CDR1 LNHDA, CDR2 SQIVND (reference sequence). Trimming left V 3 bases short and J 6 bases short, with 14 bases between. The DNA of the CDR3 is TGTGCCAGTAGTATTGAACAGGGCTTTCCTGAAGCTTTCTTT. This translates into CASSIEQGFPEAFF. The full variable domain, its missing parts supplied by reference TRBV19 and TRBJ1-1, is DGGITQSPKYLFRKEGQNVTLSCEQNLNHDAMYWYRQDPGQGLRLIYYSQIVNDFQKGDIAEGYSVSREKKESFPLTVTSAQKNPTAFYLCASSIEQGFPEAFFGQGTRLTVV.

This chain joins TRBV7-6 and TRBJ2-3; TRBD1 might be the D (5 bases). Deletions cut 1 base from V and 0 bases from J, with 11 bases between. CDR3 length equals 16 residues. Germline lookup yields CDR1 SGHVS and CDR2 FNYEAQ. This CDR3 is CASSLVQGLSTDTQYF. CDR3 sequence (DNA): TGTGCCAGCAGCTTAGTTCAGGGCCTTAGCACAGATACGCAGTATTTT.

This clone was observed a few times. The rearrangement uses TRBV7-9 and TRBJ2-1; D is undetermined. Germline loops: CDR1 SEHNR, CDR2 FQNEAQ (reference sequence). The CDR3 sequence is 12 residues long. Trimming stripped 8 bases from V and 3 bases from J, with 8 bases between. CDR3 DNA: TGTGCCAGCGCCTCAGACTACAATGAGCAGTTCTTC. Translated: CASASDYNEQFF. Based on the CDR3 plus reference TRBV7-9 and TRBJ2-1, the full variable domain is DTGVSQNPRHKITKRGQNVTFRCDPISEHNRLYWYRQTLGQGPEFLTYFQNEAQLEKSRLLSDRFSAERPKGSFSTLEIQRTEQGDSAMYLCASASDYNEQFFGPGTRLTVL.

In this sample, this clone turned up once. This chain joins TRBV2 and TRBJ1-1, with 8 bases matching TRBD1. The CDR3 has 14 residues. Germline assignment: CDR1 SNHLY and CDR2 FYNNEI. The V segment lost 6 bases and the J segment 5 bases; nucleotides outside the gene matches: 8. CDR3 loop: CASRRTGSVTEAFF. CDR3 bases: TGTGCCAGCAGAAGGACAGGGTCGGTAACTGAAGCTTTCTTT.

The rearrangement joins TRBV13 to TRBJ2-1; the match to TRBD1 covers 9 bases. The junction had 5 bases not matched to a gene; V was cut back by 5 bases and J by 3 bases. The germline gives CDR1 PRHDT, CDR2 FYEKMQ (reference sequence). The CDR3 loop spans 15 amino acids. The CDR3 loop is CASSPGTGYYNEQFF. In DNA, the CDR3 is TGTGCCAGCAGCCCCGGGACAGGGTACTACAATGAGCAGTTCTTC.

The V call is TRBV7-9, the J call TRBJ1-6; D perhaps matches TRBD1 (5 bases). This CDR3 has 14 amino acids. Germline V gene data show CDR1 as SEHNR and CDR2 as FQNEAQ (reference sequence). V lost 5 bases and J 7 bases, leaving 12 bases between the germline ends. The CDR3 sequence: CASSLDSQNSPLHF. The CDR3 DNA reads as TGTGCCAGCAGCCTCGACAGCCAAAATTCACCCCTCCACTTT.

The J gene is TRBJ1-1, the V gene TRBV6-4, with 10 bases aligning to TRBD1. J gave up 6 bases and V 7 bases, and 5 bases lay outside the gene matches. The germline gives CDR1 MRHNA, CDR2 SNTAGT. The CDR3 loop spans 13 amino acids. Here the CDR3 reads CASNPDRGPEAFF. Here the CDR3 DNA reads TGTGCCAGCAACCCCGACAGGGGGCCTGAAGCTTTCTTT.

The rearrangement joins TRBV7-9 to TRBJ2-7, with 7 bases fitting TRBD2. Trimming at V came to 3 bases and at J to 5 bases, leaving 13 bases not matched to a gene. The CDR3 has 16 amino acids. Germline-derived CDR1 and CDR2 are SEHNR and FQNEAQ (reference sequence). CDR3 residues: CASSFPLGLVSHEQYF. The DNA for the CDR3 is TGTGCCAGCAGCTTCCCGCTAGGACTAGTCAGCCACGAGCAGTACTTC.

This clone has just a few counts. The rearrangement uses TRBV7-9 and TRBJ2-7; possible D gene TRBD2, 6 bases. Germline-derived CDR1 and CDR2 are SEHNR and FQNEAQ (reference sequence). The CDR3 consists of 14 residues. Trimming pared 5 bases from V and 2 bases from J, leaving 13 bases between. The CDR3 spells CASSVGLPPYEQYF. The CDR3 DNA reads as TGTGCCAGCAGCGTGGGACTGCCCCCCTACGAGCAGTACTTC.

In nucleotides, the CDR3 is TGTGCCAGCAGTGAAAGGGGCCACGATACGCAGTATTTT. Translating it yields CASSERGHDTQYF. The genes are TRBV6-1 and TRBJ2-3; a possible D gene is TRBD1 (5 bases). The V end was cut by 2 bases, the J end by 6 bases, with 9 bases between. The germline V gene encodes CDR1 MNHNS and CDR2 SASEGT. There are 13 residues in the CDR3.

The V and J genes are TRBV7-3 and TRBJ2-3; TRBD2 agrees at 7 bases. CDR1 is SGHTA, CDR2 FQGTGA, per germline. Trimming cost V 4 bases and J 0 bases; bases outside gene matches: 7. The CDR3 length is 16 residues. In DNA, the CDR3 is TGTGCCAGCAGCTCCTCGGGAGGAGCTAGCACAGATACGCAGTATTTT. It translates to CASSSSGGASTDTQYF.